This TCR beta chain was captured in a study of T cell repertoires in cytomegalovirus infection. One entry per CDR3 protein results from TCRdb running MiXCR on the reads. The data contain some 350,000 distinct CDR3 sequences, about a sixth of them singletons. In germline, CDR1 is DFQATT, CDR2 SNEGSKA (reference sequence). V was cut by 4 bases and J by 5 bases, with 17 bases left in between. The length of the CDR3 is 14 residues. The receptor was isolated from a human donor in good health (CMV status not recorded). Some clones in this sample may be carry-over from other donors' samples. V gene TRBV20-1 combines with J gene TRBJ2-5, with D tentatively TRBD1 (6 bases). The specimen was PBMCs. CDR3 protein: CSAKDRRRVETQYF. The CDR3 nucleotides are TGCAGTGCTAAAGACAGGCGGCGTGTTGAGACCCAGTACTTC.